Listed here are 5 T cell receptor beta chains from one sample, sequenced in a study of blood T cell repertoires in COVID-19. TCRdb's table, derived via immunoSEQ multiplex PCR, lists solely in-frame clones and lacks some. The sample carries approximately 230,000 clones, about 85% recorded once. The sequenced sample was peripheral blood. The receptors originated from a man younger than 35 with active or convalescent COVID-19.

CDR3: CASSEAQRAMFYGYTF. CDR3 in DNA: TGTGCCAGCAGTGAAGCTCAGAGGGCCATGTTCTATGGCTACACCTTC. The chain joins TRBV2 to TRBJ1-2, with no clear D. This CDR3 contains 16 residues. Germline assignment: CDR1 SNHLY and CDR2 FYNNEI. The ends were cut back, 0 bases at V and 4 bases at J, with 15 bases in the middle.

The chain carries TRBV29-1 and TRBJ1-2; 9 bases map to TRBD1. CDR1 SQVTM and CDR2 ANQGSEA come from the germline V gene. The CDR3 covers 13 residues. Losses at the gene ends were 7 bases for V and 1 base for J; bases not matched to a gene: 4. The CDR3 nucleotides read TGCAGCGCCAGGGACAGGGATAACTATGGCTACACCTTC. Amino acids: CSARDRDNYGYTF.

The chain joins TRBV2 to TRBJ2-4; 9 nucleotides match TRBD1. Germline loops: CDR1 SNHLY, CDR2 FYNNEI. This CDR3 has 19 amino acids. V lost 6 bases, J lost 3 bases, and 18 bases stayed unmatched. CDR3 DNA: TGTGCCAGCAGCACTATATTATACGAGACAGGGGGGTACAAAAACATTCAGTACTTC. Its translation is CASSTILYETGGYKNIQYF.

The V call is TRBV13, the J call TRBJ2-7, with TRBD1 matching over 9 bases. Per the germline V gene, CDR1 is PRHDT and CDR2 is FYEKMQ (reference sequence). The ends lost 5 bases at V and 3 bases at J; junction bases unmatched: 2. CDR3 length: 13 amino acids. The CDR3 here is CASSRDRDYEQYF. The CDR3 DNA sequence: TGTGCCAGCAGCCGGGACAGGGACTACGAGCAGTACTTC.

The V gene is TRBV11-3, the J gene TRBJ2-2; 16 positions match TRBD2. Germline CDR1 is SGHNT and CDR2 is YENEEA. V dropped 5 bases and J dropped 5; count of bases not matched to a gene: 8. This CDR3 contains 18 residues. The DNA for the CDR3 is TGTGCCAGCAGCCCGGGACTAGCGGGAGGGCCTGATACCGGGGAGCTGTTTTTT. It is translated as CASSPGLAGGPDTGELFF.